The count of the clone carrying this T cell receptor beta chain is one. Its antigen is still unknown. This CDR3 is 15 amino acids long. V trimming: 4 bases; J trimming: 2 bases; junction bases outside the gene matches: 8. The germline V gene encodes CDR1 MNHNS and CDR2 SASEGT. This sample is drawn from a study of tumor and adjacent non-tumor tissue in lung cancer. The wider study: Histology: under 15 adenocarcinoma, a couple of squamous cell carcinoma, 1 small cell lung cancer.

RNA was extracted from bulk tissue without any cell sorting. This non-tumor lung sample came from over 3 cm beyond the tumor edge. Between August and November 2014, newly diagnosed, chemotherapy-naive lung cancer patients underwent thoracic surgery in China. Broader study findings: Top 100 clones took a larger repertoire share in normal lung. Patients with more diverse tumor TCRs had worse survival.

A modified ARM-PCR protocol with three rounds of nested PCR amplified TCRbeta. A single record per CDR3 protein comes from TCRdb applying MiXCR to the multiplex PCR reads. The sample shows 40,000 to 60,000 distinct CDR3 sequences, under 75% of them seen only once. The clonotype was recovered from a woman in her 70s with non-small cell lung cancer. Sequencing was performed on distant non-tumor lung tissue. The chain employs TRBV6-1 and TRBJ2-7, with 7 bases that match TRBD1. Here the CDR3 DNA reads TGTGCCAGCAGTGGAGGAATAGGGGGCCCCTACGAGCAGTACTTC. Amino acid sequence: CASSGGIGGPYEQYF.